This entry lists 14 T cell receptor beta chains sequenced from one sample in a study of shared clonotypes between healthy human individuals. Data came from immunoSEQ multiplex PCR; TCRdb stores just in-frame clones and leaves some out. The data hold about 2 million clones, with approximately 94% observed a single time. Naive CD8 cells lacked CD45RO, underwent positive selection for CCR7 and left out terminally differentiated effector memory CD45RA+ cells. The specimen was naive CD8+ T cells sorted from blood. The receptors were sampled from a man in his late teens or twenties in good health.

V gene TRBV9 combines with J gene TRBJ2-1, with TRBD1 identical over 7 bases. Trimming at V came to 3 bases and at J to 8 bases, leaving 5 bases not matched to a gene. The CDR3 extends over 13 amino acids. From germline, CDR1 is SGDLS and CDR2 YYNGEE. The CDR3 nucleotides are TGTGCCAGCAGCGAAACAGGGGACGATGAGCAGTTCTTC. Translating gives CASSETGDDEQFF.

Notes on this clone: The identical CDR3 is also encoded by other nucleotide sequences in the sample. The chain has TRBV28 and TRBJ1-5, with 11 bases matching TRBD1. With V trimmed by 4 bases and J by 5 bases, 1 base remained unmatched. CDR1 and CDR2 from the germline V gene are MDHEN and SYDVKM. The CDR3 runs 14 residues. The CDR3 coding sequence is TGTGCCAGCAGTTCGGGACAGGGGGATCAGCCCCAGCATTTT. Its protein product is CASSSGQGDQPQHF.

For the CDR3, the DNA is TGTGCCAGCAGCTTCGGAGGGGGCGTCACTGAAGCTTTCTTT. It specifies CASSFGGGVTEAFF. The chain has TRBV7-6 and TRBJ1-1, with TRBD1 identical over 7 bases. This CDR3 spans 14 amino acids. The V gene end was trimmed by 3 bases and the J gene end by 4 bases; junction bases not matched to a gene: 5. Germline CDR1 SGHVS, CDR2 FNYEAQ.

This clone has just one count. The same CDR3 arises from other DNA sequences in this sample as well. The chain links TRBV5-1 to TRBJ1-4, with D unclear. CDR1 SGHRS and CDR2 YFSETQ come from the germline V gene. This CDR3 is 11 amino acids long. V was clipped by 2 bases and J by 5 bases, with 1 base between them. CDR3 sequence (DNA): TGCGCCAGCAGCTTAAATGAAAAACTGTTTTTT. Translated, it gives CASSLNEKLFF.

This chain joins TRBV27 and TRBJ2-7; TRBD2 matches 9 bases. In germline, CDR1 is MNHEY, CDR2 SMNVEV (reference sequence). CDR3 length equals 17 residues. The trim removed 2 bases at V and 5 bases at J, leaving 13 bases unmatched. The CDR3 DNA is TGTGCCAGCAGTTTACAATTGGTTAGCGGGAGAGGCAACGAGCAGTACTTC. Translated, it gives CASSLQLVSGRGNEQYF.

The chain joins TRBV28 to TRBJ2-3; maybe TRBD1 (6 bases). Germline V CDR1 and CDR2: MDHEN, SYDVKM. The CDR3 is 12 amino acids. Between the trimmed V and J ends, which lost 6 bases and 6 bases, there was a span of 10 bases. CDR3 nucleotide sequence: TGTGCCAGCAGCCAGAGGGGGGATACGCAGTATTTT. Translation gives CASSQRGDTQYF.

The CDR3 region is CASSLGGWGLTEAFF. The DNA for the CDR3 is TGTGCCAGCAGCCTCGGAGGATGGGGGCTCACTGAAGCTTTCTTT. The chain carries TRBV11-2 and TRBJ1-1; possibly TRBD1 for D (6 bases). The V end was cut by 5 bases, the J end by 4 bases, with 17 bases between. Looked up from germline, CDR1 is SGHAT and CDR2 is FQNNGV. This CDR3 contains 15 residues.

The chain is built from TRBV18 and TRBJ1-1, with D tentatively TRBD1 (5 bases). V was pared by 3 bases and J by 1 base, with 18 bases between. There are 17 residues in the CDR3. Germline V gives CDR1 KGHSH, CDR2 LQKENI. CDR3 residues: CASSPRDQVAGNTEAFF. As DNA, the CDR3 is TGTGCCAGCTCACCGAGGGACCAAGTGGCAGGGAACACTGAAGCTTTCTTT.

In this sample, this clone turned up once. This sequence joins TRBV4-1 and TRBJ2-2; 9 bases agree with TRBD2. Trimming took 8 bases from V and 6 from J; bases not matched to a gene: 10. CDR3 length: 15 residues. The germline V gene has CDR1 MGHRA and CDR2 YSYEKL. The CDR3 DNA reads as TGCGCCAGCTCGATTGGCGGGAGGGGGTCCGGGGAGCTGTTTTTT. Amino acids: CASSIGGRGSGELFF.

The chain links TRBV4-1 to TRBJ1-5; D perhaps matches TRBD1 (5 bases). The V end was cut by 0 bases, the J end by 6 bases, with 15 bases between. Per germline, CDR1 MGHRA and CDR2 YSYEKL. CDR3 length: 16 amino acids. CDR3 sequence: CASSQEGVGVTQPQHF. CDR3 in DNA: TGCGCCAGCAGCCAAGAGGGAGTAGGGGTAACTCAGCCCCAGCATTTT.

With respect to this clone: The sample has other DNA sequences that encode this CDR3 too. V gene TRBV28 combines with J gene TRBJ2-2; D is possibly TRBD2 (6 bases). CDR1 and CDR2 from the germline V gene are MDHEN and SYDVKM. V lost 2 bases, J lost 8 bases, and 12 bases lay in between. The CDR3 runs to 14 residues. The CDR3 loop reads CASSLSGGAGELFF. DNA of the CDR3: TGTGCCAGCAGTTTAAGTGGAGGGGCGGGGGAGCTGTTTTTT.

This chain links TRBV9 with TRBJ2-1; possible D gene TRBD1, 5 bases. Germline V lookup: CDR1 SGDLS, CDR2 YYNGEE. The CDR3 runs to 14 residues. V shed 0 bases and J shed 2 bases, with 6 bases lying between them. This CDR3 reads CASSVEGPYNEQFF. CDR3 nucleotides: TGTGCCAGCAGCGTAGAGGGGCCCTACAATGAGCAGTTCTTC. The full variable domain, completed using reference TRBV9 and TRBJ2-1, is DSGVTQTPKHLITATGQRVTLRCSPRSGDLSVYWYQQSLDQGLQFLIQYYNGEERAKGNILERFSAQQFPDLHSELNLSSLELGDSALYFCASSVEGPYNEQFFGPGTRLTVL.

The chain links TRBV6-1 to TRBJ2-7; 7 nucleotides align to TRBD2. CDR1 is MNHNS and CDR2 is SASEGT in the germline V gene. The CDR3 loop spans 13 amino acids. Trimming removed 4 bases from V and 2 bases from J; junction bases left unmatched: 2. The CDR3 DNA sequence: TGTGCCAGCAGTGCGGGGGGAACCTACGAGCAGTACTTC. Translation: CASSAGGTYEQYF.

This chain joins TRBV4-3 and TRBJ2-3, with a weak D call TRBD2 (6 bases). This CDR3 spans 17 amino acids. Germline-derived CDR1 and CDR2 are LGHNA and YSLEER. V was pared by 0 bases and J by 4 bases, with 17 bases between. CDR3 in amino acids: CASSQDPGPLASDTQYF. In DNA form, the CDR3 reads TGCGCCAGCAGCCAAGATCCGGGGCCTCTAGCGTCAGATACGCAGTATTTT.